The 8 T cell receptor beta chains listed next were all sequenced from one sample in a study of blood T cell repertoires in COVID-19. The method was immunoSEQ multiplex PCR; TCRdb's version includes in-frame clones alone and lacks a portion of them. Among about 180,000 clones listed, 82% were seen once. The source material was PBMCs or T cells enriched from blood (not recorded which). These receptors all stem from a man aged 55 to 70 who had recovered from COVID-19.

The chain links TRBV19 to TRBJ2-2; a weak D match, TRBD1 (6 bases). Between the trimmed V and J ends, which lost 2 bases and 2 bases, there was a span of 15 bases. The CDR3 consists of 17 residues. Germline V CDR1 and CDR2: LNHDA, SQIVND (reference sequence). The CDR3 loop reads CASSIKARGSNTGELFF. The CDR3 DNA is TGTGCCAGTAGTATAAAGGCTAGGGGGAGTAACACCGGGGAGCTGTTTTTT.

The V and J genes are TRBV28 and TRBJ2-2; tentative D call: TRBD1 (5 bases). The V end was cut by 8 bases, the J end by 2 bases, with 12 bases between. This CDR3 spans 14 amino acids. Germline V gives CDR1 MDHEN, CDR2 SYDVKM. The CDR3 bases are TGTGCCAGCCTTCAGGGAACTAACACCGGGGAGCTGTTTTTT. It encodes CASLQGTNTGELFF.

V gene TRBV20-1 combines with J gene TRBJ2-1; 7 positions agree with TRBD2. The length of the CDR3 is 14 residues. The trim removed 3 bases at V and 4 bases at J, leaving 6 bases unmatched. The V gene's germline CDR1 is DFQATT and CDR2 SNEGSKA (reference sequence). CDR3 nucleotide sequence: TGCAGTGCTAGTAAGGCGGGAGCATACAATGAGCAGTTCTTC. As protein: CSASKAGAYNEQFF.

A single count supports this clone. The chain has TRBV7-3 and TRBJ1-6; perhaps TRBD1 as D (5 bases). CDR3 length equals 17 residues. Trimming pared 0 bases from V and 2 bases from J, leaving 11 bases between. Germline V gives CDR1 SGHTA, CDR2 FQGTGA. CDR3 in amino acids: CASSLTGGNPYNSPLHF. The CDR3 region has the DNA TGTGCCAGCAGCTTAACCGGGGGAAACCCCTATAATTCACCCCTCCACTTT.

The chain is built from TRBV12-5 and TRBJ2-5; TRBD1 aligns across 8 bases. Germline trimming cut 1 base from V and 2 bases from J; bases unmatched to any gene: 0. Germline CDR1 reads LGHNT; CDR2 reads FRNRAP. This CDR3 contains 14 residues. The DNA for the CDR3 is TGTGCTAGTGGTTTGGGACAGGGGCAAGAGACCCAGTACTTC. Protein sequence: CASGLGQGQETQYF.

This chain links TRBV9 with TRBJ2-3; TRBD2 is a possible D gene (5 bases). From germline, CDR1 is SGDLS and CDR2 YYNGEE. Trimming removed 4 bases at V and 2 bases at J, with 11 bases between. The CDR3 is 14 residues long. The CDR3 sequence is CASSTRLLTDTQYF. Written as DNA, the CDR3 is TGTGCCAGCAGCACCCGACTACTCACAGATACGCAGTATTTT. The variable domain in full, with the rest retrieved from reference TRBV9 and TRBJ2-3, is DSGVTQTPKHLITATGQRVTLRCSPRSGDLSVYWYQQSLDQGLQFLIQYYNGEERAKGNILERFSAQQFPDLHSELNLSSLELGDSALYFCASSTRLLTDTQYFGPGTRLTVL.

The chain recombines TRBV3-1 (or the pseudogene TRBV3-2) with TRBJ2-3, with 9 bases lining up with TRBD2. V was pared by 0 bases and J by 4 bases, with 8 bases of the junction left unmatched. Germline CDR1 and CDR2: LGHDT and YNNKEL (reference sequence). The CDR3 is made up of 17 amino acids. The CDR3 DNA follows: TGTGCCAGCAGCCAAGATCGGGCGGGGGGGCCTGCAGATACGCAGTATTTT. Encoded protein: CASSQDRAGGPADTQYF.

This chain links TRBV5-1 with TRBJ2-2; 7 nucleotides match TRBD2. Trimming cost V 5 bases and J 6 bases; bases outside gene matches: 16. Germline-derived CDR1 and CDR2 are SGHRS and YFSETQ. The CDR3 spans 17 residues. The CDR3 here is CASSPGRTAGVAGELFF. Here the CDR3 DNA reads TGCGCCAGCAGTCCCGGTCGGACTGCGGGAGTCGCCGGGGAGCTGTTTTTT.